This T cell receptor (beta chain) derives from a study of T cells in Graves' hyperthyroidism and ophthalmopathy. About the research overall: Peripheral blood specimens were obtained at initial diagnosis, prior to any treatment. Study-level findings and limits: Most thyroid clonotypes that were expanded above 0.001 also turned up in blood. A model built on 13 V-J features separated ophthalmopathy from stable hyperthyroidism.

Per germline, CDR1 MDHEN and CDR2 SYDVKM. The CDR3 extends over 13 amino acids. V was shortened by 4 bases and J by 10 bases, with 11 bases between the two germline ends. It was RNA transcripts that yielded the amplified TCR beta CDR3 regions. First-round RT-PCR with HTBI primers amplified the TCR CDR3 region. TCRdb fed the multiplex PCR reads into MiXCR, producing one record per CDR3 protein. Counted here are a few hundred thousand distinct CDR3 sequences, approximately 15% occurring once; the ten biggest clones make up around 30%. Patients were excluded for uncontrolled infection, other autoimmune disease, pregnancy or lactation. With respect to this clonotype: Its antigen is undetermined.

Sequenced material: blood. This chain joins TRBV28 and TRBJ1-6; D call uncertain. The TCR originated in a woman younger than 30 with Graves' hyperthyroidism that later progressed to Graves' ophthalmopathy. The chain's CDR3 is CASSSPSESPLHF. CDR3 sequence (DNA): TGTGCCAGCAGTTCCCCTAGCGAATCACCCCTCCACTTT.